This T cell receptor beta chain appears in the sequencing data of a study of response to subunit inactivated influenza vaccine. Overall study findings and caveats: Seasonal influenza vaccination, on each occasion, was suggested by the authors to recruit few new T cells.

TCRdb processed the RT-PCR reads anew with MiXCR; each CDR3 protein has one entry. Among 500,000 to 600,000 distinct CDR3 sequences listed, roughly 13% were seen once. The CDR3 is 15 residues long. Looked up from germline, CDR1 is MGHRA and CDR2 is YSYEKL. V lost 0 bases and J 5 bases, leaving 13 bases between the germline ends. This clonotype was seen more than once but under ten times. Antigen unknown. Sequenced here: PBMCs from blood, sampled 40 to 50 days after vaccination. This chain connects TRBV4-1 to TRBJ1-2; D unresolved. The clonotype comes from a man between 50 and 59 years old who received an inactivated influenza vaccine. DNA of the CDR3: TGCGCCAGCAGCCAAGATCAGGCGGTTTCGTATGGCTACACCTTC. As protein: CASSQDQAVSYGYTF.